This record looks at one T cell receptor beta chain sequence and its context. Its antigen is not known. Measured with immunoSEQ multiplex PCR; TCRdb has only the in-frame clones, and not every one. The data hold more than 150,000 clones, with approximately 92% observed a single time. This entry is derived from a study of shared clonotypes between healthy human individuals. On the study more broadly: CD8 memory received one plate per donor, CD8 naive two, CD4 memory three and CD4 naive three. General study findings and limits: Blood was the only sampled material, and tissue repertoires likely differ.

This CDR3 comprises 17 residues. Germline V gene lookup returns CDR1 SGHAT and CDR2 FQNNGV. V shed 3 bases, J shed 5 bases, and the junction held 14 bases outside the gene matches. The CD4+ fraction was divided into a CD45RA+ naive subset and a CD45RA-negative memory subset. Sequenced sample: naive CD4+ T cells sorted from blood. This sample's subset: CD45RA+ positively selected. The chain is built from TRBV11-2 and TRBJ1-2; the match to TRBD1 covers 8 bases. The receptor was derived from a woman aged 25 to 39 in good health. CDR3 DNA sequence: TGTGCCAGCAGCTTCGGGACAGGAGCCCCCTTCTTTTATGGCTACACCTTC. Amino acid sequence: CASSFGTGAPFFYGYTF.